This T cell receptor (beta chain) comes out of a study of blood T cell repertoires in COVID-19. V was pared by 2 bases and J by 4 bases, with 5 bases of the junction left unmatched. Germline V gene lookup returns CDR1 LGHDT and CDR2 YNNKEL (reference sequence). The CDR3 spans 15 residues. How the authors handled the data: For nucleated cells, counts were estimated from reference gene primer amplification. Method: immunoSEQ multiplex PCR; TCRdb's copy keeps in-frame clones and lacks some. D and trimming were read from the DNA, whereas the V and J calls and clone size are those reported in that table. The data hold about 80,000 clones, with more than 70% observed a single time.

The chain uses TRBV3-1 (or the pseudogene TRBV3-2) and TRBJ1-2; 9 nucleotides agree with TRBD1. Sequenced input: peripheral blood. This TCR derives from a woman older than 75 with acute or convalescent COVID-19. CDR3: CASSQNGGQGYGYTF. The CDR3 DNA follows: TGTGCCAGCAGCCAAAATGGGGGACAGGGCTATGGCTACACCTTC.